Listed here are 26 T cell receptor beta chains from one sample, sequenced in a study of T cells in women clearing cervical HPV infection. The protocol was immunoSEQ multiplex PCR, while the TCRdb copy is restricted to in-frame clones and leaves out a portion. The table for this sample gives approximately 24,000 clones. The sequenced sample consisted of blood buffy coat. The source is a woman aged 18-70 years with a cervical HPV16 infection that either progressed to CIN3+ or cleared (not recorded which).

About this clone: The read is 3 residues too short to cover the CDR3 end, so that end is filled in from the germline J gene. The J gene is TRBJ1-2, the V gene TRBV2, with 8 bases matching TRBD1. V dropped 3 bases and J dropped 6; count of bases not matched to a gene: 6. CDR1 is SNHLY and CDR2 is FYNNEI in the germline V gene. CDR3 length: 14 residues. The sequenced CDR3 bases are TGTGCCAGCAGTGAGGGACAGGCTGCGAATGGC. Translated: CASSEGQAANG. The entire CDR3 protein reads CASSEGQAANGYTF.

A note on this clone: The read stops 3 residues short of the end of the CDR3; the missing end is completed from the germline J gene. The chain combines TRBV7-9 with TRBJ1-2, with D hard to call. The germline gives CDR1 SEHNR, CDR2 FQNEAQ (reference sequence). The CDR3 length is 13 residues. CDR3 DNA (partial): TGTGCCAGGTCCGGGGATACCAACTACGAC. This gives the protein CARSGDTNYD. The CDR3 in its entirety is CARSGDTNYDYTF.

About this clone: Read data end 3 residues before the CDR3 end; the end is taken from the germline J gene. The chain links TRBV10-3 to TRBJ1-2, with D perhaps matching TRBD1 (6 bases). Trimming cost V 3 bases and J 7 bases, with 15 bases left between them. The CDR3 spans 14 residues. Germline V gene sequence: CDR1 ENHRY, CDR2 SYGVKD. This CDR3 reads CAISDGGGERGYTF. CDR3 DNA, as far as it was read: TGTGCCATCAGTGATGGAGGGGGGGAGCGTGGC.

For this clone: The read ends 3 residues early relative to the CDR3; the germline J gene fills the gap. The chain carries TRBV6-1 and TRBJ2-7; 10 bases match TRBD1. Unmatched junction bases numbered 11, after V lost 2 bases and J lost 4 bases. The CDR3 covers 17 residues. Germline CDR1 is MNHNS and CDR2 is SASEGT. This CDR3 reads CASSELRTGGFLYEQYF. The covered CDR3 bases are TGTGCCAGCAGTGAACTTCGGACAGGGGGGTTCTTGTACGAG.

Worth noting for this clone: The read comes to an end 3 residues before the CDR3 does, leaving the germline J gene to fill in the end. Other DNA variants within this sample encode the same CDR3. The rearrangement uses TRBV28 and TRBJ2-7; TRBD2 matches 10 bases. Germline V lookup: CDR1 MDHEN, CDR2 SYDVKM. The ends lost 6 bases at V and 2 bases at J; junction bases unmatched: 7. The length of the CDR3 is 15 residues. The covered CDR3 bases are TGTGCCAGCAGAAAAGGACTAGCGGAGACCTACGAG. It codes for CASRKGLAETYE. Given in full, the CDR3 is CASRKGLAETYEQYF.

Comment on this clone: The CDR3 end lies 3 residues beyond the end of the read and is filled in from the germline J gene. The chain links TRBV7-9 to TRBJ2-7, with 10 bases that match TRBD2. J lost 0 bases, V lost 3 bases, and 2 bases had no gene match. CDR1 and CDR2 from the germline V gene are SEHNR and FQNEAQ (reference sequence). CDR3 size: 15 residues. CDR3 protein: CASSFSGGPSYEQYF. CDR3 bases read: TGTGCCAGCAGCTTTAGCGGGGGGCCCTCCTACGAG. The full variable domain, in which reference TRBV7-9 and TRBJ2-7 provide the parts outside the CDR3, is DTGVSQNPRHKITKRGQNVTFRCDPISEHNRLYWYRQTLGQGPEFLTYFQNEAQLEKSRLLSDRFSAERPKGSFSTLEIQRTEQGDSAMYLCASSFSGGPSYEQYFGPGTRLTVT.

Remarks on this clone: The missing CDR3 end, 3 residues past where the read stops, is filled in from the germline J gene. This chain links TRBV19 with TRBJ1-5; D not certain. This CDR3 comprises 16 residues. CDR1 is LNHDA, CDR2 SQIVND, per germline (reference sequence). V gave up 6 bases and J gave up 0 bases, with 15 bases separating them. CDR3 sequence: CASRSPRADSNQPQHF. Incomplete CDR3 DNA: TGTGCCAGTAGGAGTCCGAGGGCTGATAGCAATCAGCCC.

As concerns this clone: With the read ending 3 residues before the CDR3 end, the germline J gene is used to fill in that end. This rearrangement joins TRBV5-1 to TRBJ1-1, with TRBD1 identical over 8 bases. CDR3 size: 16 residues. The J segment lost 3 bases and the V segment lost 0 bases, leaving 7 bases of the junction unmatched. The germline V gene encodes CDR1 SGHRS and CDR2 YFSETQ. CDR3 in amino acids: CASSLARGRWDTEAFF. The sequenced CDR3 bases are TGCGCCAGCAGCTTGGCCAGGGGGCGTTGGGACACTGAA.

On this clone itself: The read halts 3 residues ahead of the CDR3 end, with the missing end drawn from the germline J gene. The chain carries TRBV6-2 or TRBV6-3 and TRBJ2-5; 8 bases align to TRBD2. Germline V gives CDR1 MNHEY, CDR2 SVGEGT. The CDR3 extends over 15 amino acids. The V gene end was trimmed by 5 bases and the J gene end by 1 base; junction bases not matched to a gene: 6. The DNA read from the CDR3 is TGTGCCAGCAGTCCCCTTAGCGGGATCCAAGAGACC. Protein sequence: CASSPLSGIQET. The entire CDR3 reads CASSPLSGIQETQYF.

Of note for this clone: The read terminates 3 residues before the CDR3 end, so the remaining end is supplied by the germline J gene. V usage is TRBV5-1 and J usage is TRBJ1-2; no firm D call. This CDR3 region has 14 residues. CDR1 and CDR2 from the germline V gene are SGHRS and YFSETQ. CDR3 bases read: TGCGCCAGCAGCACACGGGGAAGCACAGATACC. Its protein product is CASSTRGSTDT. In full, the CDR3 is CASSTRGSTDTYTF. The whole variable domain, remainder taken from reference TRBV5-1 and TRBJ1-2, is KAGVTQTPRYLIKTRGQQVTLSCSPISGHRSVSWYQQTPGQGLQFLFEYFSETQRNKGNFPGRFSGRQFSNSRSEMNVSTLELGDSALYLCASSTRGSTDTYTFGSGTRLTVV.

A note on this clone: The read terminates 3 residues ahead of where the CDR3 ends, so the germline J gene completes it. The gene calls are TRBV9 and TRBJ2-1; 7 bases line up with TRBD2. The V segment lost 0 bases and the J segment 2 bases; nucleotides outside the gene matches: 2. The CDR3 has 15 residues. CDR1 is SGDLS, CDR2 YYNGEE, per germline. CDR3 sequence reads: CASSVEGTTYNEQFF. The CDR3 DNA, read in part, is TGTGCCAGCAGCGTAGAGGGGACTACCTACAATGAG.

Comment on this clone: The read comes to an end 3 residues before the CDR3 does, leaving the germline J gene to fill in the end. This sequence joins TRBV19 and TRBJ2-1, with TRBD2 matching over 10 bases. The germline CDR1 and CDR2 sequences are LNHDA and SQIVND (reference sequence). The CDR3 runs to 18 residues. V dropped 7 bases and J dropped 8; count of bases not matched to a gene: 20. The CDR3 is CASTAGIAGGPAGYEQFF. CDR3 DNA, as far as it was read: TGTGCCAGTACTGCGGGCATAGCGGGAGGTCCCGCTGGGTATGAG.

A word on this clone: The CDR3 end falls 3 residues outside the read, so it is completed with the germline J gene. The gene calls are TRBV19 and TRBJ1-2, with 7 bases lining up with TRBD1. Germline V gene data show CDR1 as LNHDA and CDR2 as SQIVND (reference sequence). This CDR3 is 15 amino acids long. The chain's CDR3 is CASRDPGGPSYDYTF. The part of the CDR3 DNA that was read is TGTGCCAGTAGGGACCCAGGGGGACCCTCCTACGAC.

Comments on this clone: The read ends 3 residues early relative to the CDR3; the germline J gene fills the gap. The chain links TRBV5-4 to TRBJ2-5; 7 bases match TRBD1. The CDR3 consists of 15 residues. V was pared by 4 bases and J by 5 bases, with 11 bases of the junction left unmatched. The germline V gene encodes CDR1 SGHNT and CDR2 YYREEE (reference sequence). Incomplete CDR3 DNA: TGTGCCAGCAGCCTAGGACAGGCCGGGCGGGAGACC. It specifies CASSLGQAGRET. The complete CDR3 reads CASSLGQAGRETQYF.

With regard to this clone: The CDR3 end lies 3 residues beyond the end of the read and is filled in from the germline J gene. The chain recombines TRBV12-3 or TRBV12-4 with TRBJ2-3, with 12 bases aligning to TRBD2. V was clipped by 6 bases and J by 2 bases; unmatched bases: 6. CDR3 length: 16 residues. CDR3 DNA, as far as it was read: TGTGCCAGCAGCCTCCGACTAGCGGGGGACACAGATACG. Translation gives CASSLRLAGDTDT. The entire CDR3 is CASSLRLAGDTDTQYF.

About this clone: With the read ending 3 residues before the CDR3 end, the germline J gene is used to fill in that end. V usage is TRBV19 and J usage is TRBJ2-7, with a weak D call TRBD1 (6 bases). The CDR3 length is 15 residues. In germline, CDR1 is LNHDA, CDR2 SQIVND (reference sequence). Trimming removed 6 bases from V and 1 base from J, with 16 bases in between. The CDR3 sequence: CASSLTWTVSYEQYF. CDR3 bases read: TGTGCCAGTAGCCTCACATGGACAGTTTCCTACGAG. Full variable domain (remainder filled in from reference TRBV19 and TRBJ2-7): DGGITQSPKYLFRKEGQNVTLSCEQNLNHDAMYWYRQDPGQGLRLIYYSQIVNDFQKGDIAEGYSVSREKKESFPLTVTSAQKNPTAFYLCASSLTWTVSYEQYFGPGTRLTVT.

For this clone: Read sequence stops 3 residues before the CDR3 end, and the germline J gene provides the missing end. The gene calls are TRBV5-1 and TRBJ2-2; a possible D gene is TRBD1 (6 bases). The CDR3 length is 15 residues. Looked up from germline, CDR1 is SGHRS and CDR2 is YFSETQ. CDR3 residues: CASSTGTTTNEKLFF. The covered CDR3 bases are TGCGCCAGCAGCACCGGGACAACAACTAATGAAAAG. Based on the CDR3 plus reference TRBV5-1 and TRBJ2-2, the full variable domain is KAGVTQTPRYLIKTRGQQVTLSCSPISGHRSVSWYQQTPGQGLQFLFEYFSETQRNKGNFPGRFSGRQFSNSRSEMNVSTLELGDSALYLCASSTGTTTNEKLFFGEGSRLTVL.

A remark on this clone: Read coverage stops 3 residues before the CDR3 terminus; the germline J gene supplies the remainder. This same CDR3 is encoded by further DNA sequences in the sample. The V gene is TRBV5-1, the J gene TRBJ1-3; TRBD1 agrees at 8 bases. Per germline, CDR1 SGHRS and CDR2 YFSETQ. The CDR3 consists of 16 residues. V shed 4 bases, J shed 0 bases, and the junction held 6 bases outside the gene matches. The CDR3 DNA, read in part, is TGCGCCAGCAGCCAGGGACAGGCGGTCTCTGGAAACACC. This translates into CASSQGQAVSGNT. The full CDR3 protein is CASSQGQAVSGNTIYF. Based on the CDR3 plus reference TRBV5-1 and TRBJ1-3, the full variable domain is KAGVTQTPRYLIKTRGQQVTLSCSPISGHRSVSWYQQTPGQGLQFLFEYFSETQRNKGNFPGRFSGRQFSNSRSEMNVSTLELGDSALYLCASSQGQAVSGNTIYFGEGSWLTVV.

As regards this clone: Coverage ceases 3 residues before the CDR3 finishes, and the germline J gene fills in the end. The rearrangement joins TRBV2 to TRBJ2-3; D is perhaps TRBD1 (6 bases). The germline V gene encodes CDR1 SNHLY and CDR2 FYNNEI. The CDR3 has 16 amino acids. CDR3 DNA (partial): TGTGCCAGCAGTGTTGACAGGCCAGGGAATCAAGAGACG. Protein product: CASSVDRPGNQET. The CDR3 in its entirety is CASSVDRPGNQETQYF.

Points on this clone: The CDR3 end lies 3 residues beyond the end of the read and is filled in from the germline J gene. The chain links TRBV7-9 to TRBJ2-7, with 8 bases lining up with TRBD1. The trim removed 5 bases at V and 3 bases at J, leaving 6 bases unmatched. Germline CDR1 SEHNR, CDR2 FQNEAQ (reference sequence). This CDR3 is built from 14 residues. The CDR3 loop is CASSRTGSSYEQYF. The sequenced part of the CDR3 DNA is TGTGCCAGCAGCCGGACAGGGAGCAGCTACGAG.

Concerning this clone: The read terminates 3 residues ahead of where the CDR3 ends, so the germline J gene completes it. This chain connects TRBV11-2 to TRBJ2-7, with 10 positions matching TRBD2. Germline assignment: CDR1 SGHAT and CDR2 FQNNGV. V lost 4 bases and J lost 0; bases outside the gene matches: 3. This CDR3 has 15 amino acids. CDR3 DNA (partial): TGTGCCAGCAGCTCAGGACTAGCGGTCTCCTACGAG. Translating gives CASSSGLAVSYE. The CDR3 in its entirety is CASSSGLAVSYEQYF.

Worth noting for this clone: The read ends 3 residues early relative to the CDR3; the germline J gene fills the gap. The chain joins TRBV20-1 to TRBJ2-7; TRBD2 might be the D (5 bases). This CDR3 region has 13 residues. V was cut by 0 bases and J by 3 bases, with 9 bases left in between. Looked up from germline, CDR1 is DFQATT and CDR2 is SNEGSKA (reference sequence). The CDR3 bases that were read are TGCAGTGCTAGAGACGGCGGACTCTACGAG. Its protein is CSARDGGLYE. The complete CDR3 protein is CSARDGGLYEQYF.

Points on this clone: The read ends 3 residues early relative to the CDR3; the germline J gene fills the gap. This rearrangement joins TRBV29-1 to TRBJ2-1; weak D call: TRBD2 (6 bases). V was trimmed by 7 bases and J by 9 bases, leaving 13 bases between them. The CDR3 runs 11 residues. Germline CDR1 reads SQVTM; CDR2 reads ANQGSEA. CDR3 in amino acids: CSATTRTEQFF. The DNA read from the CDR3 is TGCAGCGCCACGACTAGAACTGAG.

Turning to this clone: The read falls 3 residues short of the CDR3 end, and the missing part is taken from the germline J gene. V usage is TRBV2 and J usage is TRBJ2-7; weak D call: TRBD2 (6 bases). V lost 4 bases and J 6 bases, leaving 19 bases between the germline ends. There are 15 residues in the CDR3. Germline V CDR1 and CDR2: SNHLY, FYNNEI. CDR3 amino acids: CASSGERVGLSEQYF. The DNA read from the CDR3 is TGTGCCAGCAGTGGAGAGCGGGTTGGCCTCTCCGAG.

Turning to this clone: The read falls 3 residues short of the CDR3 end, and the missing part is taken from the germline J gene. The chain employs TRBV28 and TRBJ1-1, with TRBD1 matching 7 bases. Per the germline V gene, CDR1 is MDHEN and CDR2 is SYDVKM. The CDR3 runs 12 residues. The CDR3 is CASSLGQGVAFF. The DNA read from the CDR3 is TGTGCCAGCAGTTTAGGGCAGGGGGTG.

For this clone: The read comes to an end 3 residues before the CDR3 does, leaving the germline J gene to fill in the end. This chain uses TRBV18 with TRBJ2-5, with D perhaps TRBD2 (5 bases). The CDR3 is made up of 12 amino acids. CDR1 and CDR2 (germline): KGHSH, LQKENI. The ends were cut back, 3 bases at V and 3 bases at J, with 5 bases in the middle. The CDR3 DNA, read in part, is TGTGCCAGCTCACCTAGCGAAGAGACC. Translation: CASSPSEET. The CDR3, in full, reads CASSPSEETQYF.